This T cell receptor beta chain stems from a study of T cell clonotyping in hematopoietic cell transplantation. Worth noting for this clone: As yet, its antigen is unknown.

Only in-frame clones appear in the TCRdb table, and some are missing; sequencing was by immunoSEQ multiplex PCR. There are approximately 12,000 clones in the sample; roughly 53% occur only once, and roughly 9.8% lies in the top ten. Study-level points and caveats: Pathologically expanded recipient clonotypes increased progressively from day 30 to day 180 as diversity fell. At the given depth, recipient repertoires were over 95% de novo clonotypes. CD4 and CD8 repertoire contributions could not be separated without sorting.

The receptor was derived from a man aged 50-60 years in good health. Some clones in this sample may be carry-over from other donors' samples. The sample was peripheral blood mononuclear cells.

The DNA for the CDR3 is TGTGCCAGCAGTGAACGAAGCGGACAGGCCACCTACGAGCAGTACTTC. This encodes CASSERSGQATYEQYF. The genes are TRBV6-1 and TRBJ2-7, with TRBD1 matching 7 bases. V shed 2 bases and J 2 bases; nucleotides not matched to a gene: 9. The CDR3 has 16 amino acids. CDR1 is MNHNS, CDR2 SASEGT, per germline.